The sequence of this T cell receptor (beta chain) was determined in a study of T cells after somatic rescue of genetic block (TCRdb year 2020). The study in broad terms: What the study looked at was long-term robustness, specifically in a T-cell system that came about through somatic rescue of a genetic block in T-cell development.

Library construction relied on the immunoSEQ multiplex PCR assay. The table was pulled from immuneACCESS by TCRdb, which kept in-frame rearrangements only. Such tables lose some clones; where checked, under half of the loss comes from unresolved V genes, and the rest has no known cause. Across this sample there are tens of thousands of clones, with just under 95% seen only once. The top ten clones comprise just under 3% of the sample. As to this clone: The clone's antigen remains unknown. There are no base qualities to consult, and no much larger clone falls within one base.

Looking up the germline V gene yields CDR1 SGHTA and CDR2 FQGNSA. Including the terminal cysteine and phenylalanine, the CDR3 comprises 14 residues. Only the CDR3 region is kept as DNA, spanning 42 bases read in frame from base 1. Between the V and J ends, shortened by 0 bases and 1 base respectively, the junction contains 6 bases. Recombination connected TRBV7-2 to TRBJ1-2, with a weak D call of TRBD1 (5 bases match). This TCR derives from a man aged 40-50 years. The sample was peripheral blood mononuclear cells (PBMCs). CDR3 sequence: CASSLAGVNYGYTF. The sequenced DNA is TGTGCCAGCAGCTTAGCAGGGGTTAACTATGGCTACACCTTC.